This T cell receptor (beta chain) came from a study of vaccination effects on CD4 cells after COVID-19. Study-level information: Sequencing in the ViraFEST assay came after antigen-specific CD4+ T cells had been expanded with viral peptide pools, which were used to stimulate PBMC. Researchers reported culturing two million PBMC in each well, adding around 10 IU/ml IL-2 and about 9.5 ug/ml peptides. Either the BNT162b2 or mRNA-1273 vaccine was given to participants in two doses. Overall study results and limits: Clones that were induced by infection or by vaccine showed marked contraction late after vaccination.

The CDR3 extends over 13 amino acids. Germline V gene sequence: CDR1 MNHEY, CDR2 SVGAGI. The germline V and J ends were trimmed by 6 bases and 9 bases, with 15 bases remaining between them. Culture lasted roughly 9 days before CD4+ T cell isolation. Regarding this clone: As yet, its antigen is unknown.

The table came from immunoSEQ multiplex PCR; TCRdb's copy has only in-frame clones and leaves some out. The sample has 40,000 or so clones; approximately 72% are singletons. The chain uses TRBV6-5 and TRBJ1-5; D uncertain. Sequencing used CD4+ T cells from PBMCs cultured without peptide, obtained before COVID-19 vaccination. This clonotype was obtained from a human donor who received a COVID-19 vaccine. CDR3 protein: CASSPDPAAPQHF. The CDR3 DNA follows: TGTGCCAGCAGCCCGGACCCGGCGGCGCCCCAGCATTTT.